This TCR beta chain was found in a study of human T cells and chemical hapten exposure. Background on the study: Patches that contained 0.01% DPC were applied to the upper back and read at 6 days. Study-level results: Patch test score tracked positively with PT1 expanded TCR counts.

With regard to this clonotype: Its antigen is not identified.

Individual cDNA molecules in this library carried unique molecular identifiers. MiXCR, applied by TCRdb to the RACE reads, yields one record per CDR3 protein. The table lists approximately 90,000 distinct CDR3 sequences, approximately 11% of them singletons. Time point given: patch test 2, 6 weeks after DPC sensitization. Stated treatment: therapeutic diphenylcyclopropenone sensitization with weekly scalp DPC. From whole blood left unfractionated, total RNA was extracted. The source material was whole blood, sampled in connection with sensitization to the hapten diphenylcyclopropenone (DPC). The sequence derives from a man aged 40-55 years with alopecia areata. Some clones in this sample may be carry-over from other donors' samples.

The CDR3 sequence: CSVDAGDTQYF. The DNA of the CDR3 is TGCAGCGTTGACGCCGGAGATACGCAGTATTTT. V and J are TRBV29-1 and TRBJ2-3; D is unclear. This CDR3 contains 11 residues. Germline assignment: CDR1 SQVTM and CDR2 ANQGSEA. V was cut by 3 bases and J by 5 bases, with 6 bases left in between.